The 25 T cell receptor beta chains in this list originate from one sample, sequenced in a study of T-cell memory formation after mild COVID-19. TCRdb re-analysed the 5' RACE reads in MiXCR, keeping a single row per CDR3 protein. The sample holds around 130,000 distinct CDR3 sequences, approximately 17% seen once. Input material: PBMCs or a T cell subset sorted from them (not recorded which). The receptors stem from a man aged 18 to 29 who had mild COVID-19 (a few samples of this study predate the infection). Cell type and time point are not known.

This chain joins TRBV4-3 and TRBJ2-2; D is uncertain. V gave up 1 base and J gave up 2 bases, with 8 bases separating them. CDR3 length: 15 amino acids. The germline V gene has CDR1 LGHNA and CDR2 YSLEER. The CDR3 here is CASSQGTYNTGELFF. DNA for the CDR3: TGCGCCAGCAGCCAAGGCACATACAACACCGGGGAGCTGTTTTTT.

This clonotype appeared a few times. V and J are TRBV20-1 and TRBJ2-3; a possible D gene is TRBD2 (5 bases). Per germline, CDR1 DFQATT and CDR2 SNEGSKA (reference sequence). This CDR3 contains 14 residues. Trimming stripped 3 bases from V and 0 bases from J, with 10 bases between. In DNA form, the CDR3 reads TGCAGTGCTAGGTCCAGCGGTAGCACAGATACGCAGTATTTT. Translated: CSARSSGSTDTQYF.

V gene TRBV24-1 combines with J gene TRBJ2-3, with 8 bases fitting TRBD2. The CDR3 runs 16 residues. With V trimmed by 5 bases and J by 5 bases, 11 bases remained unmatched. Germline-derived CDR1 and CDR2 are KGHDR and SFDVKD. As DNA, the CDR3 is TGTGCCACCAGTGGGGAGTCCGGGGGGGCGGAAGATACGCAGTATTTT. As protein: CATSGESGGAEDTQYF.

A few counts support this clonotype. The chain's CDR3 is CSAHGTSGTDTQYF. The CDR3 DNA reads TGCAGTGCCCACGGGACTAGCGGCACAGATACGCAGTATTTT. V is TRBV20-1 and J is TRBJ2-3; TRBD2 agrees at 10 bases. The V gene end was trimmed by 6 bases and the J gene end by 1 base; junction bases not matched to a gene: 4. The CDR3 totals 14 residues. Germline V lookup: CDR1 DFQATT, CDR2 SNEGSKA (reference sequence).

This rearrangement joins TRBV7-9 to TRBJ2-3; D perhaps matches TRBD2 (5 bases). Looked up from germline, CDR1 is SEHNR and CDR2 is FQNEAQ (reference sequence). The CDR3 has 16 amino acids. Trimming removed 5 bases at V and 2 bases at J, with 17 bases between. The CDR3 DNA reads TGTGCCAGCAGCCCCTCTCGGGCTAGCAACACAGATACGCAGTATTTT. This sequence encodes CASSPSRASNTDTQYF.

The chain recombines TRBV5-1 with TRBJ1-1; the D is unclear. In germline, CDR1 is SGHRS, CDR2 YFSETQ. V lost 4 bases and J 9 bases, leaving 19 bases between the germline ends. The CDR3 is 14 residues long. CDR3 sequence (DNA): TGCGCCAGCAGCCAGAATCCGGGGATTACTAAAGCTTTCTTT. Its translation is CASSQNPGITKAFF.

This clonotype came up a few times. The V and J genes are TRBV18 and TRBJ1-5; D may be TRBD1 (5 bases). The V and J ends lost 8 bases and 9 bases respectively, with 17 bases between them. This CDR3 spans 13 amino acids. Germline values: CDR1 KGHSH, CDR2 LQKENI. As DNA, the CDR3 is TGTGCCAGCGCGGACACTTTCCAGGGGCCCCAGCATTTT. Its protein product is CASADTFQGPQHF.

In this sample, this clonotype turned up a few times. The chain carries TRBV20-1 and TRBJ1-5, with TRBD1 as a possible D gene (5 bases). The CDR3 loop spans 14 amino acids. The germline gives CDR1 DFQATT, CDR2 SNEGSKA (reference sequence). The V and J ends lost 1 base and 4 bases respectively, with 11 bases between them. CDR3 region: CSARARGINQPQHF. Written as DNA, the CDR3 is TGCAGTGCTAGAGCCCGGGGCATTAATCAGCCCCAGCATTTT.

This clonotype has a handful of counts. The CDR3 here is CSAPSGGPQETQYF. In nucleotides, the CDR3 is TGCAGTGCCCCCAGCGGGGGGCCTCAAGAGACCCAGTACTTC. The J gene is TRBJ2-5, the V gene TRBV20-1; 9 bases align to TRBD2. After removal of 6 bases from V and 2 bases from J, the junction contained 7 bases not matched to a gene. CDR3 length equals 14 residues. Germline loops: CDR1 DFQATT, CDR2 SNEGSKA (reference sequence).

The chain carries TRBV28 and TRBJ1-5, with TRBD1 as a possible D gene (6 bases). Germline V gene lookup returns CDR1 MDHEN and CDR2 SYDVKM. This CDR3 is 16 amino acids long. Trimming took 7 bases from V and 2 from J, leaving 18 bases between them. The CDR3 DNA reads TGTGCCAGCACCTTCGAACAGGGAGGCCGCAATCAGCCCCAGCATTTT. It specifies CASTFEQGGRNQPQHF.

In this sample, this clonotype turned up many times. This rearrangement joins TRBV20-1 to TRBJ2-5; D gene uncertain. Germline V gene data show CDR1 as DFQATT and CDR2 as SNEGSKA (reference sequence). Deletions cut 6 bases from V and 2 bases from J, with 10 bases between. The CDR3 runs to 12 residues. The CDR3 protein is CSATSAQETQYF. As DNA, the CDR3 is TGCAGTGCAACGAGTGCACAAGAGACCCAGTACTTC.

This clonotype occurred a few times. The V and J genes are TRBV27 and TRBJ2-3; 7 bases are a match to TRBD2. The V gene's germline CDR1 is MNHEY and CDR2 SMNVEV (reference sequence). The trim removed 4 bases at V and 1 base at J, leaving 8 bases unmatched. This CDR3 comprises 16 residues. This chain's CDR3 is CASSSPAGKGTDTQYF. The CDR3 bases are TGTGCCAGCAGTTCCCCAGCGGGGAAAGGCACAGATACGCAGTATTTT.

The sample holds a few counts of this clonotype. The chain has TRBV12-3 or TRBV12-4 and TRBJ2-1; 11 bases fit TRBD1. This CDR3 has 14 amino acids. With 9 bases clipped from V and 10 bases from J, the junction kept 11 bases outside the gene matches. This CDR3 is CASTGTGGDGEQFF. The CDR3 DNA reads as TGTGCCAGTACCGGGACAGGGGGAGATGGGGAGCAGTTCTTC.

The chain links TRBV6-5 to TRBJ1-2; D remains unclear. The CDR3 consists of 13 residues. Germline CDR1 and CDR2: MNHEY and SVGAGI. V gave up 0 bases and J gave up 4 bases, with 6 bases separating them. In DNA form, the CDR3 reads TGTGCCAGCAGTTACTCAGGCCGCTATGGCTACACCTTC. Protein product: CASSYSGRYGYTF.

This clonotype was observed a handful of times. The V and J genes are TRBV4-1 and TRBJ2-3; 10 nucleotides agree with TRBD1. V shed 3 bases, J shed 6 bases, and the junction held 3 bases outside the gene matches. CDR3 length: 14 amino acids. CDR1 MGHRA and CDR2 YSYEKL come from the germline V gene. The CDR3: CASSQGTGDDTQYF. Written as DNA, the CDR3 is TGCGCCAGCAGCCAGGGGACAGGGGACGATACGCAGTATTTT.

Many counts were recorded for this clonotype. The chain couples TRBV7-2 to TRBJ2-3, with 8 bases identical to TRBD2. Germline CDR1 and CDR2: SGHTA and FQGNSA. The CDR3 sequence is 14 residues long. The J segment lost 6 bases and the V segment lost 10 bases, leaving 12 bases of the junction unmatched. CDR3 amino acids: CATQRGNLRDTQYF. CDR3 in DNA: TGTGCCACCCAGCGGGGGAACCTACGGGATACGCAGTATTTT.

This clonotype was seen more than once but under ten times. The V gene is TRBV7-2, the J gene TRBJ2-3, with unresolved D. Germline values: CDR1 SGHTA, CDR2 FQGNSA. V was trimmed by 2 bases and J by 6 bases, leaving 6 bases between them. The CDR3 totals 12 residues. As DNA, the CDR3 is TGTGCCAGCAGCTTAAACGCGGATACGCAGTATTTT. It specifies CASSLNADTQYF. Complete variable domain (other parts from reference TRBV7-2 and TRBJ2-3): GAGVSQSPSNKVTEKGKDVELRCDPISGHTALYWYRQSLGQGLEFLIYFQGNSAPDKSGLPSDRFSAERTGGSVSTLTIQRTQQEDSAVYLCASSLNADTQYFGPGTRLTVL.

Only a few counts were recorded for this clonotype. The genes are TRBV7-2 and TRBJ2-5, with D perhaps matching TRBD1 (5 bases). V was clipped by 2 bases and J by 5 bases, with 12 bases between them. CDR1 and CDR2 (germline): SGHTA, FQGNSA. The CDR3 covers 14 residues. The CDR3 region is CASSLQGGRETQYF. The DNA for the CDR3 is TGTGCCAGCAGCTTACAGGGTGGTCGGGAGACCCAGTACTTC.

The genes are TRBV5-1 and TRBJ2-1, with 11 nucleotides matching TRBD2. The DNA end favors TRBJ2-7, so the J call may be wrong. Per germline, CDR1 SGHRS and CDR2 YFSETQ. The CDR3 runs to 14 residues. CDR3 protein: CASSPGTSGNEQYF. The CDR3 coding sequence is TGCGCCAGCAGCCCCGGGACTAGCGGCAATGAGCAGTACTTC.

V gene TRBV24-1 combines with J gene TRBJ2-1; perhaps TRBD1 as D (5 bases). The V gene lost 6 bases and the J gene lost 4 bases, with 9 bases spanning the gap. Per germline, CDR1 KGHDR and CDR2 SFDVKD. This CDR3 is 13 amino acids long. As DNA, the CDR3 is TGTGCCACCAGTACAGGATCATACAATGAGCAGTTCTTC. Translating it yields CATSTGSYNEQFF.

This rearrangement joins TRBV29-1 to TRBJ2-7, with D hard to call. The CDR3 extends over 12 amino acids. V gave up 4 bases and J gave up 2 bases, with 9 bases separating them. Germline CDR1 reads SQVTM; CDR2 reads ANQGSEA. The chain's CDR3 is CSVAEQTYEQYF. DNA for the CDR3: TGCAGCGTTGCGGAACAGACCTACGAGCAGTACTTC.

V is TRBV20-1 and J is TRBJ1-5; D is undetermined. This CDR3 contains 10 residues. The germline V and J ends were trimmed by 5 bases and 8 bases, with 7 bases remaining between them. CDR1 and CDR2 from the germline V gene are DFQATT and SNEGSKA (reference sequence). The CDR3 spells CSAGREPQHF. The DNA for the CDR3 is TGCAGTGCTGGTAGAGAGCCCCAGCATTTT.

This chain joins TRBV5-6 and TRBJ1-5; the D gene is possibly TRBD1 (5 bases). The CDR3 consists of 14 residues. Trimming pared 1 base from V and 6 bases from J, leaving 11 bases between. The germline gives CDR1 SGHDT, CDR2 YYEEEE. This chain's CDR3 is CASSLPGTGQPQHF. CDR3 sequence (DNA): TGTGCCAGCAGCTTGCCAGGGACCGGTCAGCCCCAGCATTTT.

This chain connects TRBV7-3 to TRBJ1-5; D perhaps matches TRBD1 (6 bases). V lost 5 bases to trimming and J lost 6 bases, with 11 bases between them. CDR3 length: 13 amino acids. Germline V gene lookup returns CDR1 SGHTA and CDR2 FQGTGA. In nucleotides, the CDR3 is TGTGCCAGCAGCCGAGGGGGGGGTCAGCCCCAGCATTTT. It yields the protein CASSRGGGQPQHF.

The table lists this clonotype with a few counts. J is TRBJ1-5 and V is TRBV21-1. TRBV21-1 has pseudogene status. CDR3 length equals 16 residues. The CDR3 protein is CASSKLAGSINQPQHF. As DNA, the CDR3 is TGTGCCAGCAGCAAACTGGCAGGCTCCATCAATCAGCCCCAGCATTTT.